This TCR beta chain was recorded in a study of blood T cell repertoires in COVID-19. Study-level information: Collection of acute and convalescent COVID-19 samples took place in the United States, Italy and Spain.

In the original workflow: From reference gene primer amplification, estimates of nucleated cell counts were derived. The protocol was immunoSEQ multiplex PCR, while the TCRdb copy is restricted to in-frame clones and leaves out a portion. V and J calls and clone size are those listed in that table; D and trimming were worked out from the DNA. The repertoire includes just over 250,000 clones, roughly 86% of them detected once, and around 10% sits in the top ten. V shed 1 base, J shed 3 bases, and the junction held 12 bases outside the gene matches. CDR1 is SGDLS and CDR2 is YYNGEE in the germline V gene. This CDR3 has 17 residues.

The clonotype originates from a man in his forties who had recovered from COVID-19. V and J are TRBV9 and TRBJ1-1, with TRBD1 matching over 7 bases. Material: peripheral blood. The CDR3 loop is CASSVSLQGPGDTEAFF. DNA of the CDR3: TGTGCCAGCAGCGTAAGCCTACAGGGGCCCGGGGACACTGAAGCTTTCTTT.